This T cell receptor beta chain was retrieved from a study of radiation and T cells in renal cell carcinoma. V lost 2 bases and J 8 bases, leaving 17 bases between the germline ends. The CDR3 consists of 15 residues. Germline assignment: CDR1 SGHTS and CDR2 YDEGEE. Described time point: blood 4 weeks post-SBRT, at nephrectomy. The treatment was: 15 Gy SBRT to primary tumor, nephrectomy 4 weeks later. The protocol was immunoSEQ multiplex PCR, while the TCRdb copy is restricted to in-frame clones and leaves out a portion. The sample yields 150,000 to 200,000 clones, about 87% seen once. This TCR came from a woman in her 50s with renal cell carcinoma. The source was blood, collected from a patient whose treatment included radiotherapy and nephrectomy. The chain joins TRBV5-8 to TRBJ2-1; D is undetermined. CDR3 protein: CASSFGTFPWDEQFF. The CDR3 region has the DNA TGTGCCAGCAGCTTTGGAACCTTCCCTTGGGATGAGCAGTTCTTC. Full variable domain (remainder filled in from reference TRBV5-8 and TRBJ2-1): EAGVTQSPTHLIKTRGQQATLRCSPISGHTSVYWYQQALGLGLQFLLWYDEGEERNRGNFPPRFSGRQFPNYSSELNVNALELEDSALYLCASSFGTFPWDEQFFGPGTRLTVL.